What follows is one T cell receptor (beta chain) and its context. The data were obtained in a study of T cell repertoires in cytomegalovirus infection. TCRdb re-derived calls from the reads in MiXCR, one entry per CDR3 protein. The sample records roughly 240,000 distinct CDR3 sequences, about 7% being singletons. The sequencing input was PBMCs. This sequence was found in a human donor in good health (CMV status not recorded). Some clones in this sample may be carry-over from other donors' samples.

CDR3 nucleotides: TGTGCCAGCAGTTCTCAGAGGGTGGGCGGGGATGAGCAGTTCTTC. Translating gives CASSSQRVGGDEQFF. The V gene is TRBV28, the J gene TRBJ2-1; the D gene is possibly TRBD2 (6 bases). Trimming stripped 4 bases from V and 8 bases from J, with 18 bases between. Per the germline V gene, CDR1 is MDHEN and CDR2 is SYDVKM. The CDR3 is made up of 15 amino acids.